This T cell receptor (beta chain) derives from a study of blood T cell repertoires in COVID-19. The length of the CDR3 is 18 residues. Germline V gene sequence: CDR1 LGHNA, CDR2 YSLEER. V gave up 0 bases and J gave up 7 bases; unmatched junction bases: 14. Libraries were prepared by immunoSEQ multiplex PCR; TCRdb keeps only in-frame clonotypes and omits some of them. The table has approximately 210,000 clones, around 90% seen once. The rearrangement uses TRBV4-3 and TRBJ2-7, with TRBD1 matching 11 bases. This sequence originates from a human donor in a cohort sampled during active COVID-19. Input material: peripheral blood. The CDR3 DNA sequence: TGCGCCAGCAGCCAAGATCTGGGTTCGGACAGGGGGCCTGGAGAGCAGTACTTC. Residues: CASSQDLGSDRGPGEQYF.